The T cell receptor (beta chain) described here comes from a study of Tregs in tolerant kidney transplant recipients. Related graft donors supplied nonmyeloablative bone marrow transplants, and mixed chimerism was transient. Germline trimming cut 4 bases from V and 7 bases from J; bases unmatched to any gene: 11. This CDR3 region has 17 residues. Germline lookup yields CDR1 MGHRA and CDR2 YSYEKL. This clone appeared once. Antigen unknown. Assay: immunoSEQ multiplex PCR; the TCRdb copy retains only in-frame clones and omits some. This sample carries about 100,000 clones, over 85% of them seen once, and the ten largest clones take 1.5% to 2%. Findings and caveats of the study: Some patients' samples used different primers over time, so nucleotide sequences weren't comparable. Validation in larger populations is needed because few patients were studied. The most relevant donor-specific Treg TCRbeta repertoire apparently came from expansion with activated donor B cells.

The sample consisted of CD4+ T cells from blood (PBMCs), taken 12 months after the transplant. The TCR sequence derives from a human patient who received a combined kidney and bone marrow transplant. Certain T cells may be donor cells from the graft. V gene TRBV4-1 combines with J gene TRBJ2-5, with 14 positions matching TRBD2. This CDR3 is CASSRGLAGAVGRTQYF. For the CDR3, the DNA is TGCGCCAGCAGCCGGGGACTAGCGGGAGCGGTGGGGCGGACCCAGTACTTC.